These T cell receptor beta chains were read from a single sample in a study of blood T cells in healthy people across ages. TCRdb fed the 5' RACE reads into MiXCR, producing one record per CDR3 protein. The table has roughly 550,000 distinct CDR3 sequences, about 25% seen once. The same specimen was also included in a second study, on T cells of mothers and their children.

Source material: blood. Source of these receptors: a boy aged 5-17 years in good health. Both conserved end residues are trimmed from each CDR3. D genes are given only for firm matches.

v_call	d_call	cdr3_aa
TRBV28	NA	ASSLGVQTQY
TRBV4-1	NA	ASGTTGVVEQF
TRBV12-3/TRBV12-4	NA	ASSLMAGDGYT
TRBV6-2/TRBV6-3	NA	ASSYSQGPLGEQF
TRBV7-2	NA	ASSTLQGTNTQY
TRBV27	TRBD2	ASSSSGNFQETQY
TRBV4-3	NA	ASSQGVSGTSF
TRBV4-1	NA	ASSPSPGRAKNIQY
TRBV6-6	TRBD1	ASSPGDRGKHEQY
TRBV29-1	NA	SVVRGVKQY
TRBV10-3	NA	AISQTGTYEQY
TRBV9	NA	ASSEPFSATGELF
TRBV7-3	TRBD2	ASSLGTSWASNEQF
TRBV11-2	NA	ASSSQLSGTGTRELF
TRBV4-3	NA	ASSQEGASSGANVLT
TRBV5-8	NA	ASSSGTYEQY
TRBV20-1	NA	SAPPSGPQETQY
TRBV5-5	TRBD1	ASSRDRMGNYGYT
TRBV5-1	NA	ASTGGQETQY
TRBV30	NA	AWSGDGGTDTQY
TRBV6-5	NA	ASRSVDTDYGYT
TRBV28	NA	ASSFFRRGNTGELF
TRBV7-2	NA	ASSQDRSYHIQY
TRBV6-5	NA	ASSYSGQIYNEQF
TRBV4-2	TRBD1	ASSPSEGTGESPLH
TRBV11-2	TRBD1	ASSLDRGSEKLF
TRBV7-2	TRBD2	ASSLVTGGSSYEQY
TRBV24-1	NA	ATSDWGSGANVLT
TRBV5-1	NA	ASIAEVGGGNEQF
TRBV7-2	TRBD2	ASSLAVAGGQETQY
TRBV18	NA	ASSPQGSSNEQF
TRBV14	TRBD2	ASSQTPLGGSWFETQY
TRBV4-1	NA	ASSQESDSSYEQY
TRBV7-6	NA	ASSPTGSYGYT
TRBV27	NA	ASRTGAHNEQF
TRBV29-1	NA	SVGPGGGYT
TRBV7-3	NA	ASSPNGQNQETQY
TRBV4-1	NA	ASSQEASHIAKNIQY
TRBV7-2	NA	ASSSPSIYEQY
TRBV11-2	TRBD1	ASSRGQPSEQY
TRBV29-1	NA	SVAGPLNTEAF
TRBV12-3/TRBV12-4	NA	ASRNRDSNQPQH
TRBV20-1	NA	SASFQGISYEQY
TRBV7-9	NA	ASGVEETQY
TRBV10-3	NA	AIRDSENTEAF